Listed below are T cell receptor beta chains from one sample, sequenced in a study of T cell clones after liver transplantation. Method: immunoSEQ multiplex PCR; TCRdb's copy keeps in-frame clones and lacks some. The table lists some 59,000 clones, roughly 70% of them singletons. The source was CD4+ T cells from blood, collected at the 22-month timepoint. The receptors originated from a human patient who received a liver transplant. Some T cells here may be from the graft donor. CDR3s include the opening cysteine and the closing phenylalanine or tryptophan. D genes are given only for firm matches. Rows may omit the clone size; those that give it use once, few, many or a size class.

>few|TRBV11-2|TRBJ2-7|.
TGTGCCAGCAGCTCGCTGACTCAGAGGCACTACGAGCAGTACTTC
CASSSLTQRHYEQYF
>.|TRBV6-1|TRBJ2-7|.
TGTGCCAGCGCTGGGGAGGGGGGGGTGGCCTACGAGCAGTACTTC
CASAGEGGVAYEQYF
>.|TRBV6-1|TRBJ1-2|TRBD1
TGTGCCATACCGACAGGGGGCGCGATCCGTGGCTACACCTTC
CAIPTGGAIRGYTF
>.|TRBV4-2|TRBJ2-5|.
TGTGCCAGCAGCCCCCAAACCGGGTTTGGGCAAGAGACCCAGTACTTC
CASSPQTGFGQETQYF
>.|TRBV5-6|TRBJ1-4|TRBD1
TGTGCCAGCAGCTTAATCGGGACAGGGGTGGCAACTAATGAAAAACTGTTTTTT
CASSLIGTGVATNEKLFF
>.|TRBV28|TRBJ2-7|TRBD1
TGTGCCAGCAGTTTGGACAGGGGCTACGAGCAGTACTTC
CASSLDRGYEQYF
>once|TRBV6-4|TRBJ2-2|TRBD2
TGTGCCAGCAGTGAAACTAGCGGGGGAGCGGAGCTGTTTTTT
CASSETSGGAELFF
>.|TRBV2|TRBJ2-3|.
TGTGCCAGCGGACAGCTTACAGATACGCAGTATTTT
CASGQLTDTQYF
>once|TRBV6-1|TRBJ1-2|.
TGTGCCAGCAGTCCCGGAGGGGTCTATGGCTACACCTTC
CASSPGGVYGYTF
>.|TRBV19|TRBJ1-2|.
TGTGCCAGTCGGGCGAACCCGGGTCATGGCTACACCTTC
CASRANPGHGYTF
>.|TRBV6-6|TRBJ2-7|TRBD1
TGTGCCAGCAGCCGCGCGACAGGGCACGAGCAGTACTTC
CASSRATGHEQYF
>.|TRBV10-3|TRBJ1-3|.
TGTACCATCAGTGAGTCGATGGGGCGAAGTTCTGGAAACACCATATATTTT
CTISESMGRSSGNTIYF
>.|TRBV23-1|TRBJ2-4|.
TGCGCCAGCCGGGGTCGCGAAAACATTCAGTACTTC
CASRGRENIQYF
>.|TRBV21-1|TRBJ1-5|.
TGTGCCAGCAGAGGGGACAGCCTCTTTCATAATCAGCCCCAGCATTTT
CASRGDSLFHNQPQHF
>.|TRBV14|TRBJ2-1|.
TGTGCCAGCAGCCGGACCGGGCTGATTCGCAATGAGCAGTTCTTC
CASSRTGLIRNEQFF
>.|TRBV10-1|TRBJ1-6|.
TGCGCCAGCAGTGAGGAGAGGGGAAAAAGGAATTCACCCCTCCACTTT
CASSEERGKRNSPLHF
>.|TRBV29-1|TRBJ2-1|.
TGCAGCGGGGTCCCTTCCTACAATGAGCAGTTCTTC
CSGVPSYNEQFF
>.|TRBV30|TRBJ1-6|.
TGTGCCTGGAGTGTTTGGACAGCTTCCAATTCACCCCTCCACTTT
CAWSVWTASNSPLHF
>.|TRBV2|TRBJ1-1|TRBD1
TGTGCCAGCAGGGGGACAGGGAGCTACACTGAAGCTTTCTTT
CASRGTGSYTEAFF
>few|TRBV29-1|TRBJ2-1|.
TGCAGCGTTGAGGGGTCGGACGGATTCTCCTACAATGAGCAGTTCTTC
CSVEGSDGFSYNEQFF
>.|TRBV28|TRBJ1-2|.
TGTGCCAGCAGGTCGGGACTCCCCTTTAGCTATGGCTACACCTTC
CASRSGLPFSYGYTF
>.|TRBV6-1|TRBJ1-2|.
TGTGCCAGCAGTGACAACTATGGCTACACCTTC
CASSDNYGYTF
>.|TRBV6-1|TRBJ2-7|.
TGTGCCAGCAGTGAAGCGGTGCGCAATACCTACGAGCAGTACTTC
CASSEAVRNTYEQYF
>.|TRBV6-1|TRBJ2-7|.
TGTGCCAGCAGCGAAACCGGGAAACACGAGCAGTACTTC
CASSETGKHEQYF
>.|TRBV5-1|TRBJ2-5|TRBD2
TGCGCCAGCAGCCAAATTCTAGCGGAACAAGAGACCCAGTACTTC
CASSQILAEQETQYF
>few|TRBV6-5|TRBJ1-4|TRBD1
TGTGCCAGCAGTTCTCAGGGACAGGGCCGGGAAAAACTGTTTTTT
CASSSQGQGREKLFF
>few|TRBV7-3|TRBJ1-6|.
TGTGCCTCCTCCCGAGGCACAGTTGGTAATTCACCCCTCCACTTT
CASSRGTVGNSPLHF
>.|TRBV7-2|TRBJ1-6|.
TGTGCCAGCAGCTTCACCACAGGGATAGGCTCACCCCTCCACTTT
CASSFTTGIGSPLHF
>.|TRBV19|TRBJ1-1|TRBD1
TGTGCCAGTAGTAGGGGACAGGGGTACGCTGAAGCTTTCTTT
CASSRGQGYAEAFF
>.|TRBV4-2|TRBJ2-1|.
TGTGCCAGCAGCCAAGATAGAGGCTGGAACAATGAGCAGTTCTTC
CASSQDRGWNNEQFF
>.|TRBV28|TRBJ2-3|TRBD1
TGTGCCAGCAGTTATATGGGACAGGGAGCAGATACGCAGTATTTT
CASSYMGQGADTQYF